The 31 T cell receptor beta chains listed next were all sequenced from one sample in a study of molecular identifiers for immune sequencing clone quantification. Via MiXCR, TCRdb re-called the PCR reads, giving one row per CDR3 protein. The data contain about 100,000 distinct CDR3 sequences, roughly a third of them singletons. What was sequenced was naive CD8+ T cells from blood, with Jurkat cell RNA spiked in. Subset specified: FACS-sorted CD8+CD4-CCR7+CD45RA+ naive T cells. The receptors come from a human donor in good health. Some libraries in this study had Jurkat cell RNA spiked in.

This sequence joins TRBV11-2 and TRBJ2-3; no clear D gene. Germline values: CDR1 SGHAT, CDR2 FQNNGV. The germline V and J ends were trimmed by 2 bases and 3 bases, with 15 bases remaining between them. The CDR3 consists of 16 residues. CDR3 loop: CASSLSTWSGTDTQYF. CDR3 coding DNA: TGTGCCAGCAGCTTAAGCACTTGGAGTGGAACAGATACGCAGTATTTT.

This chain links TRBV6-2 or TRBV6-3 with TRBJ2-1, with 9 bases identical to TRBD2. Unmatched junction bases numbered 8, after V lost 2 bases and J lost 9 bases. CDR1 and CDR2 from the germline V gene are MNHEY and SVGEGT. The CDR3 extends over 15 amino acids. The chain's CDR3 is CASSYRGLAIAEQFF. CDR3 sequence (DNA): TGTGCCAGCAGTTACCGAGGACTAGCGATAGCTGAGCAGTTCTTC.

This clonotype was counted once. This may be a read error: a much more frequent sequence differs by one nucleotide. This rearrangement joins TRBV7-2 to TRBJ2-2, with a tentative D call TRBD1 (7 bases). The V gene lost 3 bases and the J gene lost 6 bases, with 23 bases spanning the gap. Germline CDR1 reads SGHTA; CDR2 reads FQGNSA. This CDR3 region has 18 residues. The DNA for the CDR3 is TGTGCCAGCAGCTTCCCCTATCGACAGGGAGGTGGAGCCGGGGAGCTGTTTTTT. This codes for CASSFPYRQGGGAGELFF.

In its sample, this clonotype was seen a few times. The chain is built from TRBV7-9 and TRBJ2-3, with D hard to call. The length of the CDR3 is 14 residues. The germline V gene encodes CDR1 SEHNR and CDR2 FQNEAQ (reference sequence). V was shortened by 2 bases and J by 0 bases, with 6 bases between the two germline ends. CDR3 bases: TGTGCCAGCAGCTTATTCGTTAGCACAGATACGCAGTATTTT. Encoded protein: CASSLFVSTDTQYF.

This clonotype was seen a handful of times. The chain is built from TRBV6-6 and TRBJ2-3; no clear D gene. The CDR3 has 15 residues. CDR1 and CDR2 (germline): MNHNY, SVGAGI (reference sequence). Trimming cost V 4 bases and J 0 bases, with 11 bases left between them. CDR3 DNA sequence: TGTGCCAGCAGTTTATTACAGTCTAGCACAGATACGCAGTATTTT. This translates into CASSLLQSSTDTQYF.

About this clonotype: A much larger clone differs by one base, so this may be a read error. CDR3 bases: TGCAGCGTTGCACAGCCGGACACCGGGGAGCTGTTTTTT. It codes for CSVAQPDTGELFF. This chain connects TRBV29-1 to TRBJ2-2, with D unclear. CDR1 is SQVTM and CDR2 is ANQGSEA in the germline V gene. CDR3 length equals 13 residues. V was trimmed by 4 bases and J by 3 bases, leaving 9 bases between them.

The genes are TRBV12-3 or TRBV12-4 and TRBJ2-3; weak D call: TRBD1 (6 bases). V lost 3 bases and J 5 bases, leaving 15 bases between the germline ends. This CDR3 comprises 15 residues. This CDR3 reads CASSLATGHLDTQYF. CDR3 DNA: TGTGCCAGCAGTTTGGCTACGGGACACTTAGATACGCAGTATTTT.

The chain links TRBV3-1 to TRBJ2-1; 11 bases agree with TRBD2. Per the germline V gene, CDR1 is LGHDT and CDR2 is YNNKEL (reference sequence). The junction had 9 bases not matched to a gene; V was cut back by 2 bases and J by 0 bases. The CDR3 length is 19 residues. CDR3 nucleotide sequence: TGTGCCAGCAGCCAACGACTAGCGGGGCCTGGGAGCTCCTACAATGAGCAGTTCTTC. This codes for CASSQRLAGPGSSYNEQFF.

This clonotype was detected only a few times. This chain joins TRBV10-3 and TRBJ1-1, with a weak D call TRBD1 (6 bases). Germline CDR1 is ENHRY and CDR2 is SYGVKD. V lost 0 bases and J 0 bases, leaving 11 bases between the germline ends. The CDR3 covers 16 residues. The CDR3 nucleotides read TGTGCCATCAGTGAGTCGGAGGGGGAGATGAACACTGAAGCTTTCTTT. This gives the protein CAISESEGEMNTEAFF.

This clonotype showed up just a few times. The chain employs TRBV20-1 and TRBJ1-1; possible D gene TRBD1, 5 bases. The CDR3 runs 11 residues. Trimming pared 6 bases from V and 3 bases from J, leaving 8 bases between. Germline loops: CDR1 DFQATT, CDR2 SNEGSKA (reference sequence). The CDR3 region is CSAREHTEAFF. Here the CDR3 DNA reads TGCAGTGCCAGGGAACACACTGAAGCTTTCTTT.

In this sample, this clonotype turned up many times. The chain uses TRBV4-3 and TRBJ2-3, with a tentative D call TRBD2 (5 bases). With 0 bases removed from V and 2 bases from J, the gap between germline ends came to 18 bases. The CDR3 loop spans 18 amino acids. Germline V gene data show CDR1 as LGHNA and CDR2 as YSLEER. CDR3 amino acids: CASSQDLLVRGPTDTQYF. DNA of the CDR3: TGCGCCAGCAGCCAAGACCTACTCGTCCGAGGGCCCACAGATACGCAGTATTTT.

Notes on this clonotype: Given the absence of the conserved phenylalanine or tryptophan at the CDR3 end, a read error is likely. No DNA is shown, since the ends of the CDR3 on it are uncertain; the CDR3 is the one TCRdb lists. J is TRBJ2-7 and V is TRBV4-3; the table calls TRBD2, which could not be checked here. The CDR3 is 14 amino acids in total, end residues counted. Germline lookup yields CDR1 LGHNA and CDR2 YSLEER. CDR3 amino acids: CASSLGTSGGEQNI.

This clonotype was seen only a few times. The rearrangement uses TRBV6-2 or TRBV6-3 and TRBJ1-1; the D is unclear. V lost 7 bases and J lost 8, with 14 bases in between. This CDR3 is built from 12 residues. CDR1 is MNHEY and CDR2 is SVGEGT in the germline V gene. The chain's CDR3 is CASNHNRREAFF. The CDR3 DNA follows: TGTGCCAGCAATCACAATAGGCGCGAAGCTTTCTTT.

This clonotype was found a few times. The chain is built from TRBV7-6 and TRBJ2-3, with 10 bases aligning to TRBD2. Unmatched junction bases numbered 4, after V lost 3 bases and J lost 4 bases. Germline lookup yields CDR1 SGHVS and CDR2 FNYEAQ. CDR3 length: 15 residues. This CDR3 reads CASSFLAGDADTQYF. The CDR3 nucleotides read TGTGCCAGCAGCTTTCTAGCGGGAGACGCAGATACGCAGTATTTT. The variable domain in full, completed from reference TRBV7-6 and TRBJ2-3, reads GAGVSQSPRYKVTKRGQDVALRCDPISGHVSLYWYRQALGQGPEFLTYFNYEAQQDKSGLPNDRFSAERPEGSISTLTIQRTEQRDSAMYRCASSFLAGDADTQYFGPGTRLTVL.

Concerning this clonotype: A much larger clone sits a single nucleotide away, making a read error possible. This CDR3 fails to terminate in the conserved phenylalanine or tryptophan, so it likely reflects a read error. V is TRBV5-3 and J is TRBJ1-3, with D hard to call. TRBV5-3 is reported as an ORF; its role is uncertain. The CDR3 has 14 residues. CDR3 DNA: TGTGCCAGCAGCTGGTTGACACCAGGAAACACCATATATCTT. This translates into CASSWLTPGNTIYL.

This clonotype was recorded a few times. This sequence joins TRBV12-3 or TRBV12-4 and TRBJ2-1, with 9 bases that match TRBD2. Trimming took 5 bases from V and 3 from J; bases not matched to a gene: 5. This CDR3 has 15 amino acids. CDR3 in DNA: TGTGCCAGCAGTCACTCTAGCGGGAACTACAATGAGCAGTTCTTC. It is translated as CASSHSSGNYNEQFF.

This clonotype was seen only a few times. The chain combines TRBV5-4 with TRBJ2-3; the D gene could be TRBD1 or TRBD2 (5 bases each). CDR3 length: 13 amino acids. Per the germline V gene, CDR1 is SGHNT and CDR2 is YYREEE (reference sequence). Trimming took 0 bases from V and 4 from J, leaving 6 bases between them. CDR3 nucleotides: TGTGCCAGCAGCTTGGGGGGGTCAGATACGCAGTATTTT. This sequence encodes CASSLGGSDTQYF.

The chain has TRBV2 and TRBJ2-6, with TRBD1 identical over 8 bases. Trimming at V came to 8 bases and at J to 1 base, leaving 10 bases not matched to a gene. Germline CDR1 reads SNHLY; CDR2 reads FYNNEI. The CDR3 is 17 amino acids. The CDR3 spells CASHPGTGNSGANVLTF. DNA of the CDR3: TGTGCCAGCCACCCCGGGACAGGAAATTCTGGGGCCAACGTCCTGACTTTC.

In this sample, this clonotype turned up once. This may arise from a read error, as a much more abundant clone is one base away. No conserved phenylalanine or tryptophan is present at the end of the CDR3, so a read error is the likely explanation. V usage is TRBV9 and J usage is TRBJ2-3, with D unresolved. Trimming left V 3 bases short and J 4 bases short, with 9 bases between. Germline-derived CDR1 and CDR2 are SGDLS and YYNGEE. The CDR3 runs to 13 residues. Written as DNA, the CDR3 is TGTGCCAGCAGCGCCCCGCGCGCAGATACGCAGTATTAT. It codes for CASSAPRADTQYY.

This clonotype was seen ten or more times. This chain uses TRBV28 with TRBJ2-1, with 8 bases aligning to TRBD2. With V trimmed by 3 bases and J by 8 bases, 6 bases remained unmatched. CDR1 is MDHEN and CDR2 is SYDVKM in the germline V gene. The CDR3 is 14 residues long. CDR3 DNA: TGTGCCAGCAGTTTGTTACTAGCGGTCCATGAGCAGTTCTTC. It translates to CASSLLLAVHEQFF.

There are a few counts of this clonotype. Its ends do not fully match the called genes, so a read error is possible. This chain connects TRBV7-2 to TRBJ2-3, with 9 positions matching TRBD2. The CDR3 extends over 16 amino acids. Germline V gives CDR1 SGHTA, CDR2 FQGNSA. CDR3 bases: TGTGCCAGCTGCTTAGTGGCGGGAGGGCGGGGAGATACGCAGTATTTT. As protein: CASCLVAGGRGDTQYF.

The chain employs TRBV28 and TRBJ2-7, with TRBD1 as a possible D gene (6 bases). Germline CDR1 reads MDHEN; CDR2 reads SYDVKM. V lost 6 bases and J lost 4, with 19 bases in between. This CDR3 spans 15 amino acids. CDR3 protein: CASSQGIRSPYEQYF. Written as DNA, the CDR3 is TGTGCCAGCAGCCAGGGGATACGAAGTCCATACGAGCAGTACTTC.

The CDR3 reads CASSPQGQFNEQYF. The CDR3 DNA reads TGTGCCAGCAGCCCACAAGGACAGTTTAACGAGCAGTACTTC. V is TRBV11-3 and J is TRBJ2-7; possible D gene TRBD1, 6 bases. Trimming took off 5 bases at V and 5 bases at J, with 16 bases between the two ends. Germline V gene sequence: CDR1 SGHNT, CDR2 YENEEA. The CDR3 runs to 14 residues.

The chain employs TRBV5-6 and TRBJ1-1; D unresolved. CDR1 SGHDT and CDR2 YYEEEE come from the germline V gene. The V end was cut by 4 bases, the J end by 9 bases, with 13 bases between. CDR3 length equals 12 residues. The CDR3 DNA sequence: TGTGCCAGCAGCCCGGGCGGTTACAAAGCTTTCTTT. Translation: CASSPGGYKAFF. The whole variable domain, remainder taken from reference TRBV5-6 and TRBJ1-1, is DAGVTQSPTHLIKTRGQQVTLRCSPKSGHDTVSWYQQALGQGPQFIFQYYEEEERQRGNFPDRFSGHQFPNYSSELNVNALLLGDSALYLCASSPGGYKAFFGQGTRLTVV.

This clonotype was detected only a few times. The J gene is TRBJ2-7, the V gene TRBV29-1; D possibly uses TRBD1 or TRBD2 (5 bases each). Trimming pared 3 bases from V and 6 bases from J, leaving 12 bases between. The CDR3 sequence is 12 residues long. Germline assignment: CDR1 SQVTM and CDR2 ANQGSEA. CDR3 amino acids: CSVDGRGSEQYF. CDR3 sequence (DNA): TGCAGCGTTGACGGCCGGGGCTCCGAGCAGTACTTC.

Remarks on this clonotype: Here the CDR3 omits its conserved ending phenylalanine or tryptophan, so a read error is the likely source. V usage is TRBV20-1 and J usage is TRBJ2-7; 9 positions agree with TRBD1. From germline, CDR1 is DFQATT and CDR2 SNEGSKA (reference sequence). The CDR3 is 14 amino acids. Trimming cost V 6 bases and J 5 bases; bases outside gene matches: 11. The CDR3 coding sequence is TGCAGTGCCAAACTGGGACAGGGACGGGACGAGCAGTACCTC. The encoded protein is CSAKLGQGRDEQYL.

Comment on this clonotype: The junction does not match germline at one end; this may be a read error. The rearrangement links TRBV12-3 or TRBV12-4 to TRBJ2-3, with 8 bases matching TRBD2. This CDR3 is 15 amino acids long. The CDR3 DNA sequence: TGTGCCAGCAGTTTACTCGGGAGGGCCGCAGATGCGCAGTATTTT. Its translation: CASSLLGRAADAQYF.

This clonotype was recorded at least ten times. The chain combines TRBV28 with TRBJ2-5; D unresolved. The CDR3 contains 17 residues. Per germline, CDR1 MDHEN and CDR2 SYDVKM. Trimming removed 5 bases from V and 3 bases from J, with 22 bases in between. CDR3 loop: CASSKLRTDPREETQYF. In DNA, the CDR3 is TGTGCCAGCAGTAAACTAAGGACGGACCCTCGGGAAGAGACCCAGTACTTC.

This clonotype came up a few times. This chain joins TRBV9 and TRBJ2-7, with unresolved D. The germline V and J ends were trimmed by 3 bases and 2 bases, with 9 bases remaining between them. Germline V lookup: CDR1 SGDLS, CDR2 YYNGEE. CDR3 length: 13 residues. CDR3 coding DNA: TGTGCCAGCAGCGGAAACGGCCCCTACGAGCAGTACTTC. It encodes CASSGNGPYEQYF. Based on the CDR3 plus reference TRBV9 and TRBJ2-7, the full variable domain is DSGVTQTPKHLITATGQRVTLRCSPRSGDLSVYWYQQSLDQGLQFLIQYYNGEERAKGNILERFSAQQFPDLHSELNLSSLELGDSALYFCASSGNGPYEQYFGPGTRLTVT.

Points on this clonotype: Mismatch with germline at one junction end may stem from a read error. The chain uses TRBV4-3 and TRBJ2-5, with a possible D match to TRBD2 (6 bases). This CDR3 is built from 16 residues. Germline CDR1 and CDR2: LGHNA and YSLEER. The CDR3: CASSQYTAGTPEPQYF. The CDR3 DNA reads TGCGCCAGCAGCCAATACACGGCGGGAACCCCAGAGCCCCAGTACTTC.

The rearrangement uses TRBV11-2 and TRBJ2-1, with D perhaps TRBD2 (6 bases). The germline gives CDR1 SGHAT, CDR2 FQNNGV. Trimming left V 0 bases short and J 4 bases short, with 13 bases between. This CDR3 is 16 amino acids long. The CDR3 DNA reads TGTGCCAGCAGCTTAGATGGGACTTCACTATACAATGAGCAGTTCTTC. As protein: CASSLDGTSLYNEQFF.